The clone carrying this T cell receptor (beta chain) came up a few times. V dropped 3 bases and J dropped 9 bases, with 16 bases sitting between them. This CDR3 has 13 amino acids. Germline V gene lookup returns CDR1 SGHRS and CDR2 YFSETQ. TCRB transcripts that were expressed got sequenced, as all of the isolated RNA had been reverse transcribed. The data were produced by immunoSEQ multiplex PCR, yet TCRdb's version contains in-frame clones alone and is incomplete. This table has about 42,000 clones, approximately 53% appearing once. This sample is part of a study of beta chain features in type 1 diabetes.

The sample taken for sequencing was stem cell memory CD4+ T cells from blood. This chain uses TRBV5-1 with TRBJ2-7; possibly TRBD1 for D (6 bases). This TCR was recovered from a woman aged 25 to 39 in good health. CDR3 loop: CASSSDGQKGQYF. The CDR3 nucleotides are TGCGCCAGCAGCTCGGACGGACAGAAAGGGCAGTACTTC. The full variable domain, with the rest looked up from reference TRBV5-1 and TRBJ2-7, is KAGVTQTPRYLIKTRGQQVTLSCSPISGHRSVSWYQQTPGQGLQFLFEYFSETQRNKGNFPGRFSGRQFSNSRSEMNVSTLELGDSALYLCASSSDGQKGQYFGPGTRLTVT.